The 9 T cell receptor beta chains below were found in one sample sequenced in a study of blood T cell repertoires in COVID-19. The assay was immunoSEQ multiplex PCR, and TCRdb's table has in-frame clones only and misses some. The sample consists of roughly 160,000 clones, approximately 91% of them appearing once. The sequencing sample was made of peripheral blood. The receptors were gathered from a man younger than 35 with COVID-19, enrolled during active disease.

V gene TRBV11-1 combines with J gene TRBJ2-3, with TRBD2 identical over 15 bases. Per the germline V gene, CDR1 is SGHAT and CDR2 is FQDESV (reference sequence). CDR3 length: 16 residues. The J segment lost 5 bases and the V segment lost 4 bases, leaving 4 bases of the junction unmatched. The CDR3 spells CASSSGLAGGQDTQYF. CDR3 sequence (DNA): TGTGCCAGCAGCTCGGGACTAGCGGGAGGACAAGATACGCAGTATTTT. Supplemented by reference TRBV11-1 and TRBJ2-3, the full variable domain reads EAEVAQSPRYKITEKSQAVAFWCDPISGHATLYWYRQILGQGPELLVQFQDESVVDDSQLPKDRFSAERLKGVDSTLKIQPAELGDSAMYLCASSSGLAGGQDTQYFGPGTRLTVL.

The genes are TRBV6-5 and TRBJ2-1; TRBD2 matches at 9 bases. J gave up 6 bases and V 5 bases, and 8 bases lay outside the gene matches. Germline CDR1 and CDR2: MNHEY and SVGAGI. CDR3 size: 15 residues. For the CDR3, the DNA is TGTGCCAGCAGTACGTGGACTAGCGTCAGCAATGAGCAGTTCTTC. As protein: CASSTWTSVSNEQFF.

This chain connects TRBV4-2 to TRBJ1-5; no clear D gene. Germline CDR1 is LGHNA and CDR2 is YNFKEQ. Trimming took off 1 base at V and 2 bases at J, with 12 bases between the two ends. CDR3 size: 16 residues. The CDR3 reads CASSQVVVEGNQPQHF. CDR3 in DNA: TGTGCCAGCAGCCAAGTGGTGGTTGAGGGCAATCAGCCCCAGCATTTT.

The chain recombines TRBV7-8 with TRBJ2-3; the match to TRBD2 covers 14 bases. Germline V gene sequence: CDR1 SGHVS, CDR2 FQNEAQ. With V trimmed by 5 bases and J by 5 bases, 3 bases remained unmatched. This CDR3 contains 15 residues. The CDR3 reads CASSGLAGGGDTQYF. The CDR3 nucleotides read TGTGCCAGCAGCGGACTAGCGGGAGGTGGAGATACGCAGTATTTT. Full variable domain (missing parts from reference TRBV7-8 and TRBJ2-3): GAGVSQSPRYKVAKRGQDVALRCDPISGHVSLFWYQQALGQGPEFLTYFQNEAQLDKSGLPSDRFFAERPEGSVSTLKIQRTQQEDSAVYLCASSGLAGGGDTQYFGPGTRLTVL.

The chain joins TRBV3-1 (or the pseudogene TRBV3-2) to TRBJ1-2; D is unclear. Trimming removed 0 bases at V and 8 bases at J, with 16 bases between. This CDR3 has 15 residues. Germline V CDR1 and CDR2: LGHDT, YNNKEL (reference sequence). For the CDR3, the DNA is TGTGCCAGCAGCCAAGATCCCGTCCTATGGTTCGGCTACACCTTC. Encoded protein: CASSQDPVLWFGYTF.

J is TRBJ1-1 and V is TRBV4-3, with 7 bases identical to TRBD1. CDR1 is LGHNA and CDR2 is YSLEER in the germline V gene. V shed 4 bases, J shed 4 bases, and the junction held 6 bases outside the gene matches. CDR3 size: 14 residues. CDR3 protein: CASSPRSGGTEAFF. The CDR3, as DNA: TGCGCCAGCAGCCCCAGATCAGGGGGCACTGAAGCTTTCTTT.

This clone was observed a few times. The chain couples TRBV4-1 to TRBJ2-7; D is unresolved. Per germline, CDR1 MGHRA and CDR2 YSYEKL. There are 17 residues in the CDR3. Trimming took off 0 bases at V and 2 bases at J, with 17 bases between the two ends. DNA for the CDR3: TGCGCCAGCAGCCAAGATGTGGCCTCAGCGCCCACCTACGAGCAGTACTTC. Translation: CASSQDVASAPTYEQYF.

CDR3 sequence (DNA): TGTGCCAGCAGCCCCGGACTAGCGGGAGGGCCCTGGGCAGATACGCAGTATTTT. This codes for CASSPGLAGGPWADTQYF. The chain employs TRBV5-4 and TRBJ2-3, with 15 bases that match TRBD2. Germline V gene data show CDR1 as SGHNT and CDR2 as YYREEE (reference sequence). Trimming took 4 bases from V and 4 from J; bases not matched to a gene: 10. The CDR3 is 18 residues long.

The chain recombines TRBV13 with TRBJ2-2; unclear D gene. V was pared by 5 bases and J by 6 bases, with 7 bases between. The V gene's germline CDR1 is PRHDT and CDR2 FYEKMQ (reference sequence). This CDR3 spans 12 amino acids. The CDR3 reads CASSLTAGELFF. DNA for the CDR3: TGTGCCAGCAGCCTTACTGCCGGGGAGCTGTTTTTT.